A single sample is the source of the 22 T cell receptor beta chains below, sequenced in a study of cytomegalovirus exposure and HLA in healthy donors. PCR amplification relied on 60 Vbeta primers (plus 13 Jbeta primers). The protocol was immunoSEQ multiplex PCR, while the TCRdb copy is restricted to in-frame clones and leaves out a portion. The data contain a few hundred thousand clones, 80% of them singletons. The source material was PBMCs. These receptor sequences come from a girl aged 2 to 10 in good health and CMV-seronegative.

The chain links TRBV6-5 to TRBJ2-1; TRBD2 matches 8 bases. CDR3 length: 15 amino acids. In germline, CDR1 is MNHEY, CDR2 SVGAGI. Trimming cost V 6 bases and J 0 bases; bases outside gene matches: 4. The CDR3 DNA follows: TGTGCCAGCAGCCTTAGCGGGGTCTCCTACAATGAGCAGTTCTTC. It encodes CASSLSGVSYNEQFF.

The DNA for the CDR3 is TGTGCCAGTAAAAGGGGTCTAGCGGTAGCCTACGAGCAGTACTTC. It specifies CASKRGLAVAYEQYF. The V call is TRBV27, the J call TRBJ2-7, with 7 bases lining up with TRBD2. V was pared by 9 bases and J by 2 bases, with 13 bases of the junction left unmatched. In germline, CDR1 is MNHEY, CDR2 SMNVEV (reference sequence). The CDR3 spans 15 residues.

The chain joins TRBV7-2 to TRBJ1-2, with 7 nucleotides matching TRBD1. The junction had 6 bases not matched to a gene; V was cut back by 5 bases and J by 3 bases. CDR1 and CDR2 (germline): SGHTA, FQGNSA. The length of the CDR3 is 14 residues. The CDR3 sequence is CASSPRQGHYGYTF. CDR3 in DNA: TGTGCCAGCAGCCCGAGACAGGGACACTATGGCTACACCTTC.

This clone was counted once. The chain joins TRBV6-5 to TRBJ1-3, with a possible D match to TRBD1 (5 bases). The V gene lost 6 bases and the J gene lost 0 bases, with 12 bases spanning the gap. There are 15 residues in the CDR3. Germline V gene sequence: CDR1 MNHEY, CDR2 SVGAGI. This chain's CDR3 is CASRPRAYSGNTIYF. DNA for the CDR3: TGTGCCAGCAGACCCAGGGCTTACTCTGGAAACACCATATATTTT.

This chain connects TRBV30 to TRBJ2-1; TRBD2 might be the D (5 bases). The CDR3 is 13 amino acids. Germline CDR1 is GTSNPN and CDR2 is SVGIG (reference sequence). V was shortened by 2 bases and J by 7 bases, with 12 bases between the two germline ends. As DNA, the CDR3 is TGTGCCTGGAGTAGATCGGGGATGAATGAGCAGTTCTTC. This translates into CAWSRSGMNEQFF.

The rearrangement joins TRBV18 to TRBJ1-1, with 7 bases that match TRBD1. Looked up from germline, CDR1 is KGHSH and CDR2 is LQKENI. The CDR3 covers 16 residues. V dropped 3 bases and J dropped 7; count of bases not matched to a gene: 14. This chain's CDR3 is CASSPRTGHRKDEAFF. CDR3 nucleotides: TGTGCCAGCTCACCCCGGACAGGACACAGAAAAGATGAAGCTTTCTTT.

The CDR3 DNA follows: TGTGCCAGCAGTCCAAGCGGCACCCAGTACTTC. Protein: CASSPSGTQYF. The J gene is TRBJ2-5, the V gene TRBV2, with a tentative D call TRBD2 (5 bases). Per germline, CDR1 SNHLY and CDR2 FYNNEI. V lost 5 bases and J lost 8, with 9 bases in between. There are 11 residues in the CDR3.

Here the CDR3 DNA reads TGTGCCATCAGTGATGGGACAGGGGCTTACAGGGGAGCTTTCTTT. It specifies CAISDGTGAYRGAFF. This chain uses TRBV10-3 with TRBJ1-1; 10 bases agree with TRBD1. Trimming cost V 3 bases and J 10 bases; bases outside gene matches: 11. From germline, CDR1 is ENHRY and CDR2 SYGVKD. The CDR3 sequence is 15 residues long.

The rearrangement uses TRBV2 and TRBJ1-5; 7 bases align to TRBD1. Trimming at V came to 6 bases and at J to 6 bases, leaving 14 bases not matched to a gene. This CDR3 has 16 residues. Per germline, CDR1 SNHLY and CDR2 FYNNEI. This CDR3 reads CASSFKQGESVQPQHF. The CDR3 nucleotides read TGTGCCAGCAGCTTCAAGCAGGGGGAGTCTGTTCAGCCCCAGCATTTT.

The rearrangement joins TRBV20-1 to TRBJ1-2; no firm D call. V lost 6 bases and J 7 bases, leaving 12 bases between the germline ends. This CDR3 spans 11 amino acids. Per the germline V gene, CDR1 is DFQATT and CDR2 is SNEGSKA (reference sequence). The DNA for the CDR3 is TGCAGTGCCCCCTACCAGGTTGGCTACACCTTC. It translates to CSAPYQVGYTF.

This chain uses TRBV7-9 with TRBJ2-3, with TRBD1 identical over 7 bases. The ends lost 2 bases at V and 2 bases at J; junction bases unmatched: 4. Germline V gives CDR1 SEHNR, CDR2 FQNEAQ (reference sequence). CDR3 length equals 15 residues. CDR3 nucleotides: TGTGCCAGCAGCTTACGGGACAGTCCCACAGATACGCAGTATTTT. It codes for CASSLRDSPTDTQYF.

This chain links TRBV19 with TRBJ1-2; 10 bases fit TRBD1. The CDR3 runs to 16 residues. Germline CDR1 LNHDA, CDR2 SQIVND (reference sequence). Unmatched junction bases numbered 12, after V lost 4 bases and J lost 7 bases. The CDR3 coding sequence is TGTGCCAGTAGTACCCCATCCGGGACAGGGGTCGGTGGCTACACCTTC. As protein: CASSTPSGTGVGGYTF.

V is TRBV15 and J is TRBJ1-1; D possibly corresponds to TRBD1 (5 bases). The CDR3 totals 15 residues. Looked up from germline, CDR1 is LNHNV and CDR2 is YYDKDF (reference sequence). With 0 bases removed from V and 4 bases from J, the gap between germline ends came to 12 bases. The CDR3 nucleotides are TGTGCCACCAGCAGAGATCAGGGCTGGGGCACTGAAGCTTTCTTT. Protein: CATSRDQGWGTEAFF.

V is TRBV5-6 and J is TRBJ2-7; 9 positions match TRBD1. The J segment lost 9 bases and the V segment lost 2 bases, leaving 9 bases of the junction unmatched. Germline V CDR1 and CDR2: SGHDT, YYEEEE. This CDR3 is built from 14 residues. The CDR3, as DNA: TGTGCCAGCAGCTTACAGGGGGCGCACCTCCGGCAGTACTTC. It is translated as CASSLQGAHLRQYF.

The chain uses TRBV4-2 and TRBJ2-5, with 7 bases lining up with TRBD2. Germline V gene data show CDR1 as LGHNA and CDR2 as YNFKEQ. This CDR3 spans 12 amino acids. V was pared by 4 bases and J by 7 bases, with 3 bases of the junction left unmatched. CDR3 in amino acids: CASSRGSGTQYF. The DNA for the CDR3 is TGTGCCAGCAGCCGCGGGAGCGGGACCCAGTACTTC.

The CDR3 DNA reads as TGTGCCAGCAGTGACTCGCTTGGGCTTGAGCAGTTCTTC. Its translation is CASSDSLGLEQFF. The chain recombines TRBV6-4 with TRBJ2-1; D is unresolved. Trimming removed 0 bases at V and 9 bases at J, with 9 bases between. The CDR3 runs 13 residues. The V gene's germline CDR1 is MRHNA and CDR2 SNTAGT.

V usage is TRBV27 and J usage is TRBJ2-5, with TRBD2 as a possible D gene (6 bases). TRBJ2-7 matches the DNA end more closely, so the J call is doubtful. CDR1 and CDR2 from the germline V gene are MNHEY and SMNVEV (reference sequence). The CDR3 loop spans 19 amino acids. In DNA form, the CDR3 reads TGTGCCAGCAGTCCCCGGGGCCGGGACTGGACCATTAGCTCCTACGAGCAGTACTTC. This translates into CASSPRGRDWTISSYEQYF.

V is TRBV27 and J is TRBJ2-7; 8 bases align to TRBD1. The CDR3 sequence is 12 residues long. Germline CDR1 reads MNHEY; CDR2 reads SMNVEV (reference sequence). The junction had 3 bases not matched to a gene; V was cut back by 6 bases and J by 5 bases. CDR3 sequence: CASSRGRHEQYF. Written as DNA, the CDR3 is TGTGCCAGCAGCAGGGGGCGCCACGAGCAGTACTTC.

This clone was counted a single time. The gene calls are TRBV28 and TRBJ1-1; D not resolved. This CDR3 has 14 amino acids. V was cut by 3 bases and J by 0 bases, with 8 bases left in between. CDR1 is MDHEN and CDR2 is SYDVKM in the germline V gene. The CDR3: CASSFGDMNTEAFF. In DNA form, the CDR3 reads TGTGCCAGCAGTTTCGGCGACATGAACACTGAAGCTTTCTTT.

CDR3 coding DNA: TGTGCCAGCAGCCGGGGCGGGAGGGCCTTTCTGGATACGCAGTATTTT. As protein: CASSRGGRAFLDTQYF. The V gene is TRBV7-9, the J gene TRBJ2-3, with 9 bases aligning to TRBD2. The CDR3 has 16 residues. Germline V gene sequence: CDR1 SEHNR, CDR2 FQNEAQ (reference sequence). The V gene end was trimmed by 5 bases and the J gene end by 6 bases; junction bases not matched to a gene: 12.

The CDR3 DNA reads as TGTGCCAGCAGCTCCAGAAACAGGGAAATGCGAAACACCGGGGAGCTGTTTTTT. This encodes CASSSRNREMRNTGELFF. This chain uses TRBV7-8 with TRBJ2-2; D might be TRBD1 (6 bases). This CDR3 comprises 18 residues. V was pared by 4 bases and J by 2 bases, with 20 bases between. CDR1 and CDR2 from the germline V gene are SGHVS and FQNEAQ.

This clone was seen more than once but under ten times. The rearrangement links TRBV7-6 to TRBJ1-1; no clear D. The CDR3 contains 13 residues. V shed 5 bases and J shed 1 base, with 8 bases lying between them. The germline CDR1 and CDR2 sequences are SGHVS and FNYEAQ. CDR3 region: CASSASGNTEAFF. The DNA of the CDR3 is TGTGCCAGCAGCGCATCAGGGAACACTGAAGCTTTCTTT.